Only one count was recorded for the clone carrying this T cell receptor beta chain. Original processing notes: From reference gene primer amplification, estimates of nucleated cell counts were derived. The assay was immunoSEQ multiplex PCR, and TCRdb's table has in-frame clones only and misses some. The V and J calls and the clone size are those of that table, but D and trimming were determined from the DNA. The sample includes around 180,000 clones, approximately 85% seen only once; the top ten take 3% to 4%. The data were taken from a study of blood T cell repertoires in COVID-19. Study-wide context: Specimens from acute and convalescent COVID-19 originated in the United States, Italy and Spain.

V gave up 5 bases and J gave up 5 bases; unmatched junction bases: 7. The length of the CDR3 is 14 residues. CDR1 and CDR2 (germline): LNHDA, SQIVND (reference sequence). The origin of this receptor is a man aged 55 to 70 with acute or convalescent COVID-19. The V and J genes are TRBV19 and TRBJ2-5, with 8 bases that match TRBD1. The specimen sequenced was peripheral blood. CDR3 nucleotides: TGTGCCAGTAGTTTCTCAGGGGGCGACGAGACCCAGTACTTC. This codes for CASSFSGGDETQYF.